This TCR beta chain originates from a study of regulatory T cells in long-lasting Graves disease. Trimming cost V 5 bases and J 5 bases, with 22 bases left between them. Germline V gene data show CDR1 as MNHEY and CDR2 as SVGEGT. This CDR3 region has 16 residues. The time point: persistent/refractory GD, antithyroid drugs over 5 years with positive TRAb. From RNA extracted from PBMCs, the TCR library was made. Library construction for TCR beta used iRepertoire HTBI primers and Arm-PCR of CDR3 regions. TCRdb itself ran the multiplex PCR reads through MiXCR, one entry per CDR3 protein. The table includes roughly 300,000 distinct CDR3 sequences, about 19% detected once.

Sample: peripheral blood mononuclear cells (PBMCs), taken when the disease was refractory, from a patient treated with antithyroid drugs. The chain combines TRBV6-2 or TRBV6-3 with TRBJ2-7; TRBD1 or TRBD2 may be the D gene (6 bases each). This sequence was found in a female donor with Graves disease. The CDR3 nucleotides are TGTGCCAGCAGTGAAGAGGGCCAATGGGGGGCTGACGAGCAGTACTTC. Encoded protein: CASSEEGQWGADEQYF.